The rows below give T cell receptor beta chains drawn from one sample of a study of cytomegalovirus exposure and HLA in healthy donors. This table comes from immunoSEQ multiplex PCR, and its TCRdb copy is limited to in-frame clones, with some not included. This table has about 110,000 clones, roughly three quarters appearing once. The sample was PBMCs. The receptors were sampled from a woman aged 45 to 65 in good health and CMV-seropositive. CDR3s include the opening cysteine and the closing phenylalanine or tryptophan. The order of the fields is CDR3 DNA, CDR3 protein, J gene, clone size, V gene, D gene. D genes are given only for firm matches. Not all rows give a size; the values are once, few, many and, for expanded clones, a class.

CDR3nt: TGTGCCAGCTCACCCGCCGCACAACAGTTCGGCTACACCTTC
CDR3aa: CASSPAAQQFGYTF
j_gene: TRBJ1-2
abundance: .
v_gene: TRBV18
d_gene: .

CDR3nt: TGTGCCAGCAGCCCGTGGGGGGGGAACTACTACGAGCAGTACTTC
CDR3aa: CASSPWGGNYYEQYF
j_gene: TRBJ2-7
abundance: once
v_gene: TRBV5-6
d_gene: TRBD2

CDR3nt: TGCGCCAGCAGCTTGCCGGGTGTCGGTGAAAAACTGTTTTTT
CDR3aa: CASSLPGVGEKLFF
j_gene: TRBJ1-4
abundance: .
v_gene: TRBV5-1
d_gene: .

CDR3nt: TGTGCCAGCAGCTCCGGGACAGGGACTTACGAGCAGTACTTC
CDR3aa: CASSSGTGTYEQYF
j_gene: TRBJ2-7
abundance: .
v_gene: TRBV5-8
d_gene: TRBD1

CDR3nt: TGTGCCAGCAGACCTTTGACTAGCGGCTACAATGAGCAGTTCTTC
CDR3aa: CASRPLTSGYNEQFF
j_gene: TRBJ2-1
abundance: .
v_gene: TRBV6-5
d_gene: TRBD2

CDR3nt: TGTGCCAGCAGTCCCGTATCAGGGGCCGAGCAGTACTTC
CDR3aa: CASSPVSGAEQYF
j_gene: TRBJ2-7
abundance: .
v_gene: TRBV11-2
d_gene: .

CDR3nt: TGCGCCAGCAGCACCCGGACTAGCGGGGCGAGCTCCTACAATGAGCAGTTCTTC
CDR3aa: CASSTRTSGASSYNEQFF
j_gene: TRBJ2-1
abundance: few
v_gene: TRBV23-1
d_gene: TRBD2

CDR3nt: TGTGCCAGCAGAAGGGACATAGATAATTCACCCCTCCACTTT
CDR3aa: CASRRDIDNSPLHF
j_gene: TRBJ1-6
abundance: few
v_gene: TRBV2
d_gene: .

CDR3nt: TGTGCCAGCAGTACGATAAATCAGGGGAACTATGGCTACACCTTC
CDR3aa: CASSTINQGNYGYTF
j_gene: TRBJ1-2
abundance: .
v_gene: TRBV27
d_gene: .

CDR3nt: TGTGCCAGCAGTAGCGGACAGGGCTATTCACCCCTCCACTTT
CDR3aa: CASSSGQGYSPLHF
j_gene: TRBJ1-6
abundance: .
v_gene: TRBV25-1
d_gene: TRBD1

CDR3nt: TGTGCCAGCAGCTTGGACAGTCCTGGGGCCAACGGCCTGACTTTC
CDR3aa: CASSLDSPGANGLTF
j_gene: TRBJ2-6
abundance: few
v_gene: TRBV11-2
d_gene: .

CDR3nt: TGTGCCAGCAGCCATAGGAGGACTAGCGGGAGTCGCGAGCAGTTCTTC
CDR3aa: CASSHRRTSGSREQFF
j_gene: TRBJ2-1
abundance: .
v_gene: TRBV14
d_gene: TRBD2

CDR3nt: TGTGCCAGCAGTGTAGGGGACGAGCAGTACTTC
CDR3aa: CASSVGDEQYF
j_gene: TRBJ2-7
abundance: .
v_gene: TRBV2
d_gene: .

CDR3nt: TGTGCCAGCAGCCCTACCTCTCTAGGCTCTGGGGCCAACGTCCTGACTTTC
CDR3aa: CASSPTSLGSGANVLTF
j_gene: TRBJ2-6
abundance: once
v_gene: TRBV7-2
d_gene: .

CDR3nt: TGCGCCAGCAGCTCGGAGGCCCCCTACGAGCAGTACTTC
CDR3aa: CASSSEAPYEQYF
j_gene: TRBJ2-7
abundance: .
v_gene: TRBV5-1
d_gene: .

CDR3nt: TGTGCCAGCAGTCAAGGACTAGCGGGGAGGGAGACCCAGTACTTC
CDR3aa: CASSQGLAGRETQYF
j_gene: TRBJ2-5
abundance: .
v_gene: TRBV27
d_gene: TRBD2

CDR3nt: TGTGCCAGCAGCGACCGGGACAGCAATGAGCAGTTCTTC
CDR3aa: CASSDRDSNEQFF
j_gene: TRBJ2-1
abundance: few
v_gene: TRBV7-6
d_gene: TRBD1

CDR3nt: TGTGCCAGCAGCACCGAGACAGGGTGGAGCTCCTACGAGCAGTACTTC
CDR3aa: CASSTETGWSSYEQYF
j_gene: TRBJ2-7
abundance: .
v_gene: TRBV7-8
d_gene: TRBD1

CDR3nt: TGTGCCAGCAGCTTAGCCGGGGGGCCCAGCTCCTACGAGCAGTACTTC
CDR3aa: CASSLAGGPSSYEQYF
j_gene: TRBJ2-7
abundance: once
v_gene: TRBV7-2
d_gene: .

CDR3nt: TGTGCCAGCAGCCACCTGGACAGGCCTAACGAGCCCCAGCATTTT
CDR3aa: CASSHLDRPNEPQHF
j_gene: TRBJ1-5
abundance: .
v_gene: TRBV4-2
d_gene: TRBD1

CDR3nt: TGTGCCAGCAGCTTGGCGGGAGGGCCTCATGAGCAGTTCTTC
CDR3aa: CASSLAGGPHEQFF
j_gene: TRBJ2-1
abundance: .
v_gene: TRBV5-4
d_gene: TRBD2

CDR3nt: TGTGCCAGCAGCTTAATCGGGGGGATAGTGGATACGCAGTATTTT
CDR3aa: CASSLIGGIVDTQYF
j_gene: TRBJ2-3
abundance: .
v_gene: TRBV7-8
d_gene: TRBD2

CDR3nt: TGTGCCAGCAGTGGGGGGGATCCTGGGGCCAACGGCCTGACTTTC
CDR3aa: CASSGGDPGANGLTF
j_gene: TRBJ2-6
abundance: .
v_gene: TRBV2
d_gene: .

CDR3nt: TGTGCCAGCAGTTACTCGCCAGCGGGAGAAACAGATACGCAGTATTTT
CDR3aa: CASSYSPAGETDTQYF
j_gene: TRBJ2-3
abundance: .
v_gene: TRBV6-6
d_gene: TRBD2

CDR3nt: TGTGCCAGCTCACCACCTGCCGGGGGGAACACCATATATTTT
CDR3aa: CASSPPAGGNTIYF
j_gene: TRBJ1-3
abundance: .
v_gene: TRBV18
d_gene: .

CDR3nt: TGTGCCAGCAGCTTTGTAGCGGGTCCCGGGGAGCTGTTTTTT
CDR3aa: CASSFVAGPGELFF
j_gene: TRBJ2-2
abundance: .
v_gene: TRBV7-9
d_gene: TRBD2

CDR3nt: TGCAGCGTTCTCACAGGAGGCTACACCTTC
CDR3aa: CSVLTGGYTF
j_gene: TRBJ1-2
abundance: few
v_gene: TRBV29-1
d_gene: .

CDR3nt: TGCAGCGCCACAGGGGACAATGAGCAGTTCTTC
CDR3aa: CSATGDNEQFF
j_gene: TRBJ2-1
abundance: .
v_gene: TRBV29-1
d_gene: TRBD1

CDR3nt: TGTGCTAGCAGCTTAGGGAGGTCAACCTACAATGAGCAGTTCTTC
CDR3aa: CASSLGRSTYNEQFF
j_gene: TRBJ2-1
abundance: .
v_gene: TRBV7-7
d_gene: .

CDR3nt: TGCGCCAGCTATGAGCGGGGCGTCACAGATACGCAGTATTTT
CDR3aa: CASYERGVTDTQYF
j_gene: TRBJ2-3
abundance: .
v_gene: TRBV10-1
d_gene: TRBD2

CDR3nt: TGTGCCAGCAGCTTAGTGGCGGGTGGGGGGGGAGAGACCCAGTACTTC
CDR3aa: CASSLVAGGGGETQYF
j_gene: TRBJ2-5
abundance: .
v_gene: TRBV7-8
d_gene: TRBD2

CDR3nt: TGTGCCAGCAGCTTAGGGCGGCGGGAGGAGGGAGAGACCCAGTACTTC
CDR3aa: CASSLGRREEGETQYF
j_gene: TRBJ2-5
abundance: once
v_gene: TRBV7-7
d_gene: TRBD2

CDR3nt: TGTGCCAGCAGTTACTCGGGGGGGGCTCTTCCCTATACGCAGTATTTT
CDR3aa: CASSYSGGALPYTQYF
j_gene: TRBJ2-3
abundance: .
v_gene: TRBV6-5
d_gene: .

CDR3nt: TGTGCCAGCAGCTTAGCGCCCCTACTAGCGGGAGGAAGGCGGGCGCAGTATTTT
CDR3aa: CASSLAPLLAGGRRAQYF
j_gene: TRBJ2-3
abundance: .
v_gene: TRBV7-2
d_gene: TRBD2

CDR3nt: TGTGCCAGCAGCTTAGGCGGACAGCACACCGGGGAGCTGTTTTTT
CDR3aa: CASSLGGQHTGELFF
j_gene: TRBJ2-2
abundance: few
v_gene: TRBV7-9
d_gene: .

CDR3nt: TGTGCCAGCTCTGGAGGACAGAACTATGGCTACACCTTC
CDR3aa: CASSGGQNYGYTF
j_gene: TRBJ1-2
abundance: .
v_gene: TRBV18
d_gene: .

CDR3nt: TGTGCCAGCAGTCAGGACAGGGCGCGCAATCAGCCCCAGCATTTT
CDR3aa: CASSQDRARNQPQHF
j_gene: TRBJ1-5
abundance: few
v_gene: TRBV27
d_gene: TRBD1

CDR3nt: TGTGCCAGCTCACCGACAGGGGATAACTTC
CDR3aa: CASSPTGDNF
j_gene: TRBJ1-2
abundance: .
v_gene: TRBV18
d_gene: TRBD1

CDR3nt: TGTGCCAGCAGCTTACTCGTTCCTGGCTCTGAAGCTTTCTTT
CDR3aa: CASSLLVPGSEAFF
j_gene: TRBJ1-1
abundance: .
v_gene: TRBV7-9
d_gene: .

CDR3nt: TGTGCCAGCAGCCTGCCCCCTAGCGGACAGCAAGAGACCCAGTACTTC
CDR3aa: CASSLPPSGQQETQYF
j_gene: TRBJ2-5
abundance: .
v_gene: TRBV5-4
d_gene: .

CDR3nt: TGTGCCAGCAGCTCCACCGTGGGGGCGGGCGAGCAGTACTTC
CDR3aa: CASSSTVGAGEQYF
j_gene: TRBJ2-7
abundance: .
v_gene: TRBV7-6
d_gene: .

CDR3nt: TGCAGCGTAAAGACAGGGCTGAACACTGAAGCTTTCTTT
CDR3aa: CSVKTGLNTEAFF
j_gene: TRBJ1-1
abundance: few
v_gene: TRBV29-1
d_gene: TRBD1

CDR3nt: TGTGCCAGCAGCGTAGCGGGGGTTCCGGAGACCCAGTACTTC
CDR3aa: CASSVAGVPETQYF
j_gene: TRBJ2-5
abundance: .
v_gene: TRBV9
d_gene: .

CDR3nt: TGTGCCACCAGCAGAGATCAAAGGGGGCGAGGGAACACTGAAGCTTTCTTT
CDR3aa: CATSRDQRGRGNTEAFF
j_gene: TRBJ1-1
abundance: .
v_gene: TRBV15
d_gene: TRBD1

CDR3nt: TGCGCCAGCAGCCCACGGCGGGCAAGCTCTGGAAACACCATATATTTT
CDR3aa: CASSPRRASSGNTIYF
j_gene: TRBJ1-3
abundance: .
v_gene: TRBV5-1
d_gene: .

CDR3nt: TGTGCCAGCAGTTTAATGAGAGGAGAACAGCCCCAGCATTTT
CDR3aa: CASSLMRGEQPQHF
j_gene: TRBJ1-5
abundance: .
v_gene: TRBV27
d_gene: .

CDR3nt: TGTGCCAGCAGCTTGGAACTAGTCGTCTCCTACAATGAGCAGTTCTTC
CDR3aa: CASSLELVVSYNEQFF
j_gene: TRBJ2-1
abundance: .
v_gene: TRBV5-5
d_gene: .

CDR3nt: TGTGCCACCAGAGGGGACACTTCGGGCCATGGCTACACCTTC
CDR3aa: CATRGDTSGHGYTF
j_gene: TRBJ1-2
abundance: .
v_gene: TRBV15
d_gene: .

CDR3nt: TGTGCCAGCAGTCGGGTAGCGGGAGGGAAAGATACGCAGTATTTT
CDR3aa: CASSRVAGGKDTQYF
j_gene: TRBJ2-3
abundance: .
v_gene: TRBV2
d_gene: TRBD2

CDR3nt: TGTGCCACCAGCAGAGGATACCACAGGGAAACCTACGAGCAGTACTTC
CDR3aa: CATSRGYHRETYEQYF
j_gene: TRBJ2-7
abundance: .
v_gene: TRBV15
d_gene: .

CDR3nt: TGCGCCAGCAGCCCGACAGGAGATACGCAGTATTTT
CDR3aa: CASSPTGDTQYF
j_gene: TRBJ2-3
abundance: once
v_gene: TRBV5-1
d_gene: .

CDR3nt: TGTGCCAGTAGTATAGCCCCGGACAGGGCCTATAGCAATCAGCCCCAGCATTTT
CDR3aa: CASSIAPDRAYSNQPQHF
j_gene: TRBJ1-5
abundance: .
v_gene: TRBV19
d_gene: TRBD1

CDR3nt: TGTGCCAGCAGCGTAGGGGGGGGGCTAGGGATTCGGACAGATACGCAGTATTTT
CDR3aa: CASSVGGGLGIRTDTQYF
j_gene: TRBJ2-3
abundance: .
v_gene: TRBV9
d_gene: .

CDR3nt: TGCGCCAGCAGTGAGTGGGCGAGGGACACCTTC
CDR3aa: CASSEWARDTF
j_gene: TRBJ1-2
abundance: .
v_gene: TRBV10-1
d_gene: .